This TCR beta chain stems from a study of cytomegalovirus exposure and HLA in healthy donors (dated by TCRdb to 2016 to 2017). In terms of the full investigation: A later analysis indicated that the 120 or so validation repertoires were generated on the platform also employed for the roughly 650 repertoires of the first cohort. The study aimed to test whether cataloging public T cell receptors could reveal signatures of past pathogen exposure. In addition to the first cohort of roughly 670 subjects, a separate validation cohort of some 120 different subjects was used. To predict cytomegalovirus infection status, the study combined high-throughput TCR immunosequencing, statistical association of individual TCRs with disease status, and machine learning.

Counted from cysteine to phenylalanine, this CDR3 has 14 amino acids. The sequence is cut down to CDR3 DNA, 42 bases in frame from base 1. V and J are truncated by 0 bases and 6 bases respectively, leaving an intervening sequence of 10 bases. Per the germline V gene, SGHRS is the CDR1 and YFSETQ is the CDR2. Overall study results and their limits: A later analysis had no HLA typing for the validation cohort, so co-occurrence there was scored across all 130 or so repertoires. The authors suggested that the approach could potentially be generalized to other disease states and immunological phenotypes. Of the cluster scores, 85% to 95% were above 0 in a later analysis, which found that TCRs clustered in the first cohort also tended to co-occur in the approximately 130 validation repertoires. In vitro tests confirmed that three of the cytomegalovirus-associated TCR beta chains recognize cytomegalovirus antigens. The classifier was reported to diagnose cytomegalovirus status with high specificity and sensitivity in both the original and validation cohorts. A total of about 150 TCR beta chains were listed by the study as associated with cytomegalovirus. Most TCR sequences were observed very rarely across donors, whereas some public TCRs were present in many individuals.

On this clone itself: Which antigen it targets is not known. No base quality values were provided; no much bigger clone lies one nucleotide off.

The receptor library was made with the immunoSEQ multiplex PCR assay. The source study handled its data this way. To diagnose cytomegalovirus status from the catalog of TCR beta chain sequences, a statistical classification framework was built. The table comes from immuneACCESS by way of TCRdb, which keeps in-frame sequences with V and J called. Part of the clones is missing from these tables; in studies checked, under half for an unresolved V gene and the rest for unknown reasons. V and J calls and clone size are as listed in that table; D and trimming were resolved from the DNA. For this sample there are roughly 230,000 clones; around 91% appear just once. The ten largest clones capture approximately 3.1% of the sample. Donors formed part of the validation cohort, which comprised about 130 subjects and was distinct from the first cohort of over 500 subjects.

The chain couples TRBV5-1 to TRBJ2-1; the D segment could be TRBD1, given 6 matching bases. The source material was PBMCs. This clonotype was sampled from a young woman in good health and CMV-seronegative. The bases read TGCGCCAGCAGCTTGGCTTTGACAGGCAATGAGCAGTTCTTC. Protein translation: CASSLALTGNEQFF. Supplemented by the reference TRBV5-1 and TRBJ2-1 proteins around the CDR3, the complete variable domain is KAGVTQTPRYLIKTRGQQVTLSCSPISGHRSVSWYQQTPGQGLQFLFEYFSETQRNKGNFPGRFSGRQFSNSRSEMNVSTLELGDSALYLCASSLALTGNEQFFGPGTRLTVL.